The source of this T cell receptor beta chain is a study of T cell responses to AZD1222 COVID-19 vaccine. Produced via immunoSEQ multiplex PCR; TCRdb's table is partial and in-frame only. There are under 150,000 clones in the sample; roughly 84% occur only once, and roughly 7.4% lies in the top ten. Worth noting for this clone: The antigen remains undetermined.

Trimming shortened V by 4 bases and J by 6 bases, and 23 bases separated the two germline ends. CDR1 and CDR2 from the germline V gene are SGHNT and YYREEE (reference sequence). The length of the CDR3 is 17 residues. Findings and limits, study-wide: Nearly half of the spike-specific TCRs reportedly recognize variant regions that carry no mutations.

The V call is TRBV5-4, the J call TRBJ1-5; D is perhaps TRBD1 (5 bases). This clonotype was sampled from an adult in good health. Specimen: peripheral blood, collected on day 0 of AZD1222 vaccination. The CDR3 DNA reads as TGTGCCAGCAGCCCGCTCGGACTGGCAGGGTGGTTTCAGCCCCAGCATTTT. Its translation is CASSPLGLAGWFQPQHF.